The rows below give T cell receptor beta chains drawn from one sample of a study of T cells after yellow fever vaccination. TCRdb reprocessed the 5' RACE reads via MiXCR and lists one record per CDR3 protein. The sample gives under 400,000 distinct CDR3 sequences, approximately 10% of which show up once; around 20% is in the top ten. The material sequenced was PBMCs, taken on the day of the first yellow fever vaccination. These receptors were obtained from a man in his late teens or twenties who received the YFV17D yellow fever vaccine. The CDR3 runs from the conserved cysteine through the conserved F or W. D genes are given only for firm matches. Expanded clones get a size class; other rows say once, few or many, or leave the size out.

v_call	cdr3_length	d_call	clone_size	j_call	cdr3_aa	cdr3_nt
TRBV29-1	15	TRBD1	-	TRBJ1-4	CSVEDRDRDSEKLFF	TGCAGCGTTGAAGACCGGGACAGGGATAGTGAAAAACTGTTTTTT
TRBV12-3/TRBV12-4	13	-	-	TRBJ1-5	CASSPRNNQPQHF	TGTGCCAGCAGTCCCCGCAACAATCAGCCCCAGCATTTT
TRBV29-1	10	-	few	TRBJ1-1	CSLGSGEAFF	TGCAGCCTCGGGTCGGGGGAAGCTTTCTTT
TRBV18	16	TRBD1	few	TRBJ2-1	CASSPTWDRAYNEQFF	TGTGCCAGCTCACCGACATGGGACAGAGCCTACAATGAGCAGTTCTTC
TRBV6-5	14	-	-	TRBJ2-2	CASSYRPNTGELFF	TGTGCCAGCAGTTACCGACCGAACACCGGGGAGCTGTTTTTT
TRBV20-1	13	TRBD2	-	TRBJ2-3	CSASKRGSDTQYF	TGCAGTGCTAGTAAGCGGGGGTCAGATACGCAGTATTTT
TRBV5-1	15	-	-	TRBJ2-2	CASSLVLSNTGELFF	TGCGCCAGCAGCTTGGTACTGTCGAACACCGGGGAGCTGTTTTTT
TRBV20-1	17	TRBD2	few	TRBJ2-3	CSARDLLAGGITDTQYF	TGCAGTGCTAGAGATCTACTAGCGGGGGGAATCACAGATACGCAGTATTTT
TRBV12-3/TRBV12-4	13	-	-	TRBJ1-1	CASSLHGIGEAFF	TGTGCCAGCAGTTTGCACGGGATTGGGGAAGCTTTCTTT
TRBV27	12	-	few	TRBJ2-3	CASSLNDDTQYF	TGTGCCAGCAGTCTGAACGATGATACGCAGTATTTT
TRBV15	16	TRBD1	-	TRBJ1-6	CATSRDRGTALSPLHF	TGTGCCACCAGCAGAGATCGCGGGACAGCCCTTTCACCCCTCCACTTT
TRBV7-9	13	-	few	TRBJ1-4	CASRAGSNEKLFF	TGTGCCAGCAGGGCAGGGTCTAATGAAAAACTGTTTTTT
TRBV2	15	-	-	TRBJ1-2	CASTRSDLSPGGYTF	TGTGCCAGCACCCGATCGGACCTCTCCCCGGGTGGCTACACCTTC
TRBV30	12	-	-	TRBJ2-7	CAWKGPTAGEYF	TGTGCCTGGAAGGGTCCCACCGCCGGAGAGTACTTC
TRBV27	15	-	-	TRBJ2-3	CASSSGVVRTDTQYF	TGTGCCAGCAGTTCTGGAGTGGTGAGGACAGATACGCAGTATTTT
TRBV9	16	-	many	TRBJ2-2	CASSVGGQWNTGELFF	TGTGCCAGCAGCGTAGGGGGGCAGTGGAACACCGGGGAGCTGTTTTTT
TRBV4-1	17	TRBD1	few	TRBJ2-4	CASSQDGTGLAKNIQYF	TGCGCCAGCAGCCAAGACGGGACAGGGCTAGCCAAAAACATTCAGTACTTC
TRBV12-3/TRBV12-4	12	TRBD1	many	TRBJ1-1	CASRGQYTEAFF	TGTGCCAGCAGGGGACAGTACACTGAAGCTTTCTTT
TRBV6-5	14	TRBD1	many	TRBJ2-7	CASSPGQGRYEQYF	TGTGCCAGCAGTCCGGGACAGGGGCGGTACGAGCAGTACTTC
TRBV15	11	-	-	TRBJ1-2	CATRGLGGYTF	TGTGCCACCAGAGGGCTAGGTGGCTACACCTTC
TRBV27	15	-	-	TRBJ2-5	CASSPAGQSQETQYF	TGTGCCAGCAGCCCTGCGGGCCAGTCCCAAGAGACCCAGTACTTC
TRBV6-2/TRBV6-3	10	-	many	TRBJ2-2	CASPRGELFF	TGTGCCAGCCCGAGAGGGGAGCTGTTTTTT
TRBV24-1	16	TRBD1	-	TRBJ2-3	CATSEGTGVPYDTQYF	TGTGCCACCAGTGAGGGGACAGGGGTTCCGTACGATACGCAGTATTTT
TRBV7-2	16	-	-	TRBJ2-3	CASSSKTVTYTDTQYF	TGTGCCAGCAGCTCGAAGACAGTTACATACACAGATACGCAGTATTTT
TRBV9	16	TRBD2	-	TRBJ2-5	CASSKTSGAAIETQYF	TGTGCCAGCAGCAAGACTAGCGGGGCAGCCATCGAGACCCAGTACTTC
TRBV5-6	14	TRBD1	few	TRBJ1-1	CASSWTGHPTEAFF	TGTGCCAGCAGCTGGACAGGGCACCCCACTGAAGCTTTCTTT
TRBV12-3/TRBV12-4	14	-	many	TRBJ1-1	CASISGVIRGEAFF	TGTGCCAGCATTTCGGGCGTTATCAGGGGTGAAGCTTTCTTT
TRBV4-3	13	-	-	TRBJ1-1	CASRRRENTEAFF	TGCGCCAGCAGGAGGAGAGAGAACACTGAAGCTTTCTTT
TRBV5-1	15	TRBD1	-	TRBJ1-1	CASTGQGPGNTEAFF	TGCGCCAGTACGGGACAGGGGCCTGGGAACACTGAAGCTTTCTTT
TRBV7-9	14	-	-	TRBJ2-5	CASTSSPYQETQYF	TGTGCCAGCACCAGCTCCCCGTACCAAGAGACCCAGTACTTC
TRBV12-3/TRBV12-4	12	-	few	TRBJ2-5	CASTDRQETQYF	TGTGCCAGCACCGACAGGCAAGAGACCCAGTACTTC
TRBV12-3/TRBV12-4	13	-	many	TRBJ1-1	CASRAGGNTEAFF	TGTGCCAGCAGGGCGGGGGGGAACACTGAAGCTTTCTTT
TRBV28	11	-	few	TRBJ2-3	CASSWEYTQYF	TGTGCCAGCAGTTGGGAGTATACGCAGTATTTT
TRBV6-1	16	TRBD1	few	TRBJ1-5	CAIGTGTDYSNQPQHF	TGTGCCATCGGAACCGGGACAGATTATAGCAATCAGCCCCAGCATTTT
TRBV28	10	-	-	TRBJ2-5	CASGLETQYF	TGTGCCAGCGGTTTGGAGACCCAGTACTTC
TRBV29-1	12	-	few	TRBJ1-2	CSAHQRAYGYTF	TGCAGCGCCCACCAGAGAGCCTATGGCTACACCTTC
TRBV6-2/TRBV6-3	16	TRBD2	-	TRBJ2-3	CASRTSTSGVTDTQYF	TGTGCCAGCAGAACATCGACTAGCGGGGTGACAGATACGCAGTATTTT
TRBV7-9	15	-	-	TRBJ1-1	CASSPLQGTNTEAFF	TGTGCCAGCAGCCCACTCCAAGGCACAAACACTGAAGCTTTCTTT
TRBV28	13	TRBD2	-	TRBJ2-4	CASSPGTSVIQYF	TGTGCCAGCAGCCCCGGGACTAGTGTGATTCAGTACTTC
TRBV7-2	14	-	-	TRBJ1-1	CASSFSGLSTEAFF	TGTGCCAGCAGCTTTTCAGGCCTGTCCACTGAAGCTTTCTTT
TRBV6-1	15	-	-	TRBJ1-2	CASSGARRTVYGYTF	TGTGCCAGCAGTGGGGCCCGTCGGACAGTCTATGGCTACACCTTC
TRBV11-1	15	-	few	TRBJ2-2	CASSLAGGRSGELFF	TGTGCCAGCAGCTTAGCGGGCGGCCGGTCCGGGGAGCTGTTTTTT
TRBV9	17	TRBD2	-	TRBJ2-5	CASSHGTSGGAEETQYF	TGTGCCAGCAGCCATGGGACTAGCGGGGGGGCTGAAGAGACCCAGTACTTC
TRBV5-1	16	TRBD1	-	TRBJ2-2	CASSPPRTGPTGELFF	TGCGCCAGCAGCCCACCGCGGACAGGGCCCACCGGGGAGCTGTTTTTT
TRBV7-2	14	-	many	TRBJ2-7	CASSLGPGSYEQYF	TGTGCCAGCAGCTTAGGTCCTGGATCCTACGAGCAGTACTTC
TRBV4-1	17	TRBD1	-	TRBJ2-3	CASSQGGRDRLTDTQYF	TGCGCCAGCAGCCAAGGCGGAAGGGACAGGCTTACAGATACGCAGTATTTT
TRBV7-9	16	-	many	TRBJ2-2	CASSLTIPANTGELFF	TGTGCCAGCAGCTTAACGATCCCGGCGAACACCGGGGAGCTGTTTTTT
TRBV6-2/TRBV6-3	15	-	few	TRBJ1-5	CASRTFGDMSQPQHF	TGTGCCAGCAGGACCTTCGGGGACATGAGTCAGCCCCAGCATTTT
TRBV12-3/TRBV12-4	15	TRBD2	few	TRBJ2-5	CASSLERGGRETQYF	TGTGCCAGCAGTTTGGAACGGGGGGGCCGGGAGACCCAGTACTTC
TRBV4-1	16	-	-	TRBJ1-5	CASSQDGGQSNQPQHF	TGCGCCAGCAGCCAAGATGGGGGGCAGAGCAATCAGCCCCAGCATTTT
TRBV20-1	16	-	-	TRBJ2-3	CSARDAAQAATDTQYF	TGCAGTGCTAGAGATGCGGCCCAAGCAGCAACAGATACGCAGTATTTT
TRBV4-3	15	-	-	TRBJ2-3	CASSQRAGAGISQYF	TGCGCCAGCAGCCAGAGGGCAGGGGCTGGGATTTCGCAGTATTTT
TRBV20-1	16	TRBD1	-	TRBJ1-2	CSARDAGTGANYGYTF	TGCAGTGCTAGAGATGCCGGGACAGGGGCAAACTATGGCTACACCTTC
TRBV6-5	14	-	-	TRBJ2-5	CASSYSGSRETQYF	TGTGCCAGCAGTTACTCGGGGTCACGAGAGACCCAGTACTTC
TRBV4-1	14	-	few	TRBJ2-3	CATGTGPSTDTQYF	TGCGCCACCGGGACCGGCCCTAGCACAGATACGCAGTATTTT
TRBV7-7	13	-	many	TRBJ2-1	CASSSSPAAEQFF	TGTGCTAGCAGCTCATCCCCGGCAGCTGAGCAGTTCTTC
TRBV12-3/TRBV12-4	14	-	many	TRBJ1-3	CASSLGSPGNTIYF	TGTGCCAGCAGTTTAGGCAGCCCGGGAAACACCATATATTTT
TRBV6-5	15	-	few	TRBJ1-3	CASSYSGFSGNTIYF	TGTGCCAGCAGTTACTCGGGGTTCTCTGGAAACACCATATATTTT
TRBV24-1	16	-	-	TRBJ2-3	CATSDSGYGSTDTQYF	TGTGCCACCAGTGATTCAGGGTATGGGAGCACAGATACGCAGTATTTT